This T cell receptor beta chain comes out of a study of post-analysis software for immune sequencing data. Study-wide results and limits: There were five or six TRBV segments more frequent in patients than controls, and TRBV5-6, TRBV5-1 and TRBV20-1 were among them.

The germline V gene has CDR1 SEHNR and CDR2 FQNEAQ (reference sequence). CDR3 length: 15 residues. V gave up 5 bases and J gave up 12 bases; unmatched junction bases: 14. Unique-molecular-identifier-tagged TCR beta cDNA libraries were used. Using its own MiXCR run on the PCR reads, TCRdb lists one record per CDR3 protein. In the table there are around 250,000 distinct CDR3 sequences, approximately 34% of which are singletons. This clonotype was observed many times. What it binds is not known. The origin of this receptor is a girl aged 5-17 years with multiple sclerosis. J is TRBJ2-3 and V is TRBV7-9; 10 bases align to TRBD1. The sequencing sample was made of blood. CDR3 DNA: TGTGCCAGCAGCCACCGGGACAGGGGCCCGTATGGCCAGTATTTT. Its translation is CASSHRDRGPYGQYF.